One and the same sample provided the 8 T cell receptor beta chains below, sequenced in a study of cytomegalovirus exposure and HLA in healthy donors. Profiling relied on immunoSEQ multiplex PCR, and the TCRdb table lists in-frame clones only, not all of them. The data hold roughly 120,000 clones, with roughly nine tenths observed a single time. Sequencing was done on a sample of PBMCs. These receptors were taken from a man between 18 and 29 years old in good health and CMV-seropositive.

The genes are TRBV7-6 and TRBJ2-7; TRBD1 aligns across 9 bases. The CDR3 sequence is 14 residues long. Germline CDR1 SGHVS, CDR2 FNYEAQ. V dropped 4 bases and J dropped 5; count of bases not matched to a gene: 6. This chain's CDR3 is CASSSRTGADEQYF. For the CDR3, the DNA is TGTGCCAGCAGCTCCCGGACAGGGGCGGACGAGCAGTACTTC.

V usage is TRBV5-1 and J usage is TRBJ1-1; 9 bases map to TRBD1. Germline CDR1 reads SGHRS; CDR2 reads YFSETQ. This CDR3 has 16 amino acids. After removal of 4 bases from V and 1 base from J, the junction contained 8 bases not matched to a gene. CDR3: CASSPGTGRGNTEAFF. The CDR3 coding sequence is TGCGCCAGCAGCCCAGGGACAGGGAGGGGGAACACTGAAGCTTTCTTT.

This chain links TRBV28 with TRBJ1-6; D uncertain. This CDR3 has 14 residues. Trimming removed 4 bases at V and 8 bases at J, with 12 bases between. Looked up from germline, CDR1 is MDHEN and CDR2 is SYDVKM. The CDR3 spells CASSSGRPDSPLHF. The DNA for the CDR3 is TGTGCCAGCAGTTCTGGCAGGCCGGATTCACCCCTCCACTTT.

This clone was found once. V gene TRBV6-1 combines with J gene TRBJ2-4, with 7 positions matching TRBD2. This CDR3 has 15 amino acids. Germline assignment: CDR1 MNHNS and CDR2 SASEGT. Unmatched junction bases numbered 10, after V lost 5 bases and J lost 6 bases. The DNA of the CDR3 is TGTGCCAGCAGTTGGATGGGAGGGACTGCAAACATTCAGTACTTC. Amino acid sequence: CASSWMGGTANIQYF.

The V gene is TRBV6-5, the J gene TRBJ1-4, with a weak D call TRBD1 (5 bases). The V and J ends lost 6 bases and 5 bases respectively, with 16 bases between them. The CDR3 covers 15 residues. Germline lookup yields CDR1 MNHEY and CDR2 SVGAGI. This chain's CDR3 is CASRRIRELNEKLFF. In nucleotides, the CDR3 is TGTGCCAGCAGACGGATCAGGGAACTGAATGAAAAACTGTTTTTT.

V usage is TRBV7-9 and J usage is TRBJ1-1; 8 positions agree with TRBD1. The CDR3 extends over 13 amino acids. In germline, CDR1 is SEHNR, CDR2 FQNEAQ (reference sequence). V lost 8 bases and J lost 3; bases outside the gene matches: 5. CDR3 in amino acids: CASSLDRDTEAFF. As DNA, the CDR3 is TGTGCCAGCTCCTTGGACAGGGACACTGAAGCTTTCTTT.

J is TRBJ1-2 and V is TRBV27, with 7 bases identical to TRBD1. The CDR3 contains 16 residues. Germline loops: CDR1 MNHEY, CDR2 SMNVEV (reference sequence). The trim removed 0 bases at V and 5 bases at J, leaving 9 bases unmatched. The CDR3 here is CASSLSPGTVIYGYTF. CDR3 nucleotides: TGTGCCAGCAGTTTATCGCCCGGGACAGTGATTTATGGCTACACCTTC.

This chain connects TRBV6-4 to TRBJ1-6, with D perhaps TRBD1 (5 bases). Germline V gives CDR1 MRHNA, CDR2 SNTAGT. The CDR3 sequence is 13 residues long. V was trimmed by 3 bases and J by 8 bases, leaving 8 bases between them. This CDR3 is CASSEDNHSPLHF. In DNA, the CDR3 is TGTGCCAGCAGTGAGGACAACCATTCACCCCTCCACTTT.